Sequencing of this T cell receptor beta chain was carried out in a study of T-cell reconstitution after alpha-beta-depleted transplantation in children. With regard to this clonotype: Antigen unknown.

CDR1 and CDR2 (germline): MNHEY, SVGAGI. This CDR3 comprises 16 residues. Trimming took off 0 bases at V and 4 bases at J, with 15 bases between the two ends. Findings of the study overall: After one year, T-cell counts and TCRbeta diversity mostly came from new T cells. In patients about two months after transplant, alpha-beta T cells reportedly arose from several hundred expanded graft clones. Surviving thymic progenitors and recipient T cells were the source of high TCRbeta diversity at day 60 in some patients.

Unique molecular identifiers were incorporated during preparation of the TCRbeta library. TCRdb re-analysed the PCR reads in MiXCR, keeping a single row per CDR3 protein. The table includes 150,000 to 200,000 distinct CDR3 sequences, approximately 12% detected once. This rearrangement joins TRBV6-5 to TRBJ1-2; D unclear. Sample: PBMCs, taken before TCRalphabeta/CD19-depleted stem cell transplant. This TCR was sampled from a boy aged 2-9 years with acute myeloid leukemia, due to receive a stem cell transplant. The CDR3 DNA is TGTGCCAGCAGTTACTCGAGATACGACCGAGGCTATGGCTACACCTTC. Translating it yields CASSYSRYDRGYGYTF.